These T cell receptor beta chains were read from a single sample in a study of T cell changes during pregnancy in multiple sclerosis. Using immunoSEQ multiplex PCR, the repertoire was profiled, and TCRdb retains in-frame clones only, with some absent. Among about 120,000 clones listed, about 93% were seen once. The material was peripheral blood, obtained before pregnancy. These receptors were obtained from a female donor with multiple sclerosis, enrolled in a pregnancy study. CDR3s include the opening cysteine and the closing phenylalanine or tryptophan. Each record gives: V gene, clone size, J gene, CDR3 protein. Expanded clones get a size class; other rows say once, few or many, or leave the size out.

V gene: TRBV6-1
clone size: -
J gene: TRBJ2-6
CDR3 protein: CASSDVGQGAGANVLTF

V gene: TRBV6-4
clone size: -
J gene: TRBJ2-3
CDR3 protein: CASSGEGGPTDTQYF

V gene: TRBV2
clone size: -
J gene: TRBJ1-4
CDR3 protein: CASSLPPNEKLFF

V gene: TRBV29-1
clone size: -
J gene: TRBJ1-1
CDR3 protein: CSVKGPNTEAFF

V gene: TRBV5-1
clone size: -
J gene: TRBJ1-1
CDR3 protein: CASSIGVENTEAFF

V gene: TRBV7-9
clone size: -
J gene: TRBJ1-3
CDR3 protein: CASSPIGSGNTIYF

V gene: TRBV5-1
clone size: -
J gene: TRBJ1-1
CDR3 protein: CASSFGQGATTEAFF

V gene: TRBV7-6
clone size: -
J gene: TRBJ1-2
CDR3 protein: CASTPGQGFGYTF

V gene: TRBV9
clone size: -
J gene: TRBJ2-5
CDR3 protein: CASSIGLEETQYF

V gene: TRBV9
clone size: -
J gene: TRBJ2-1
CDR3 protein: CASGPLGSYNEQFF

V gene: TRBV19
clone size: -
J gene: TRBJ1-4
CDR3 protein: CASSIVGAIETEKLFF

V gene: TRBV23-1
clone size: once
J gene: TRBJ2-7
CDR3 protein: CASSHPRTSGGAAVSYEQYF

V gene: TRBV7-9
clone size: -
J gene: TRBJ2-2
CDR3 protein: CASSPGGGQHAGELFF

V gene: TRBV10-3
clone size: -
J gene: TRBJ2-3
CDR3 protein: CAIRGQGPTDTQYF

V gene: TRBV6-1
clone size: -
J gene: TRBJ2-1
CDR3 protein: CASSGDRGHEQFF

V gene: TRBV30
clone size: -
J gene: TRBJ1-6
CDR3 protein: CAWTLPRGNPYNSPLHF

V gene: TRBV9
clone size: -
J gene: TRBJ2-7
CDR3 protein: CASSLRTGANYEQYF

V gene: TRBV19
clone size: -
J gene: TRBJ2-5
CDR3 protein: CASSPRVGETQYF

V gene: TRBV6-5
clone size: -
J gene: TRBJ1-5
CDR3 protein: CASSYAGDHQPQHF

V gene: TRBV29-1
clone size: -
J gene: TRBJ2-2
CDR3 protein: CSAGTSGNTGELFF

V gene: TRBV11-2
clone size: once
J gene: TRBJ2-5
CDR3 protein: CASSLDFRDRDYFNLETQYF

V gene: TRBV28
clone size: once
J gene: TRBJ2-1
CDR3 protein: CASSFGQPYNEQFF

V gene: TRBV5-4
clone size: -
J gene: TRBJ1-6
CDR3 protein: CASSPQGGGGSPLHF

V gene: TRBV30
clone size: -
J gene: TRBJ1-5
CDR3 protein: CAWSPAQGGNQPQHF

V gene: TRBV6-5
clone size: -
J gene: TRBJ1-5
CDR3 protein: CASREGRNNQPQHF

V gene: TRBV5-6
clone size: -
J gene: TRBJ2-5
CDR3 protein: CASSAGLAGKGETQYF

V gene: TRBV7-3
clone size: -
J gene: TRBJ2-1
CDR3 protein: CASSPSGGLAGGNYNEQFF

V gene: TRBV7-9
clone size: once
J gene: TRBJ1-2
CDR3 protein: CASSPRSGLPYGYTF

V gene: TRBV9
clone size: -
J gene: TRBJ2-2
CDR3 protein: CASSVAAGGVGPGELFF

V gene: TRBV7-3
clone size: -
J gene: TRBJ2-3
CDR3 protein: CASSTYPREFGRRDTQYF

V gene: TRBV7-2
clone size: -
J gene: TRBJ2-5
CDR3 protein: CASSLEGRGYMQETQYF

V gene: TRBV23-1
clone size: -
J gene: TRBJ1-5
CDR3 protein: CASTPTGEGNQPQHF

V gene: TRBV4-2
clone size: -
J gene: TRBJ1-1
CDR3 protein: CASSQDLGQGGTEAFF

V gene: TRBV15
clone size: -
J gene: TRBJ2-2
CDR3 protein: CATRGGSYTGELFF

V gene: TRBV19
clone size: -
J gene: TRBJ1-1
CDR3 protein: CASSPQGRGDTEAFF

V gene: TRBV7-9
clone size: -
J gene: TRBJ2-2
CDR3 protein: CASSSPPLAEYTGELFF

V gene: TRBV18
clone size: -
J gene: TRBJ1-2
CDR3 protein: CASGRGSTAF

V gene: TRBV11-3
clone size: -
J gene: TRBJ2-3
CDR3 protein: CASSLGRATDTQYF

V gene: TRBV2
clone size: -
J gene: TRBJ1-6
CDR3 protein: CASKGLVESPLHF

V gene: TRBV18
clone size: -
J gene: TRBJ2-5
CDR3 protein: CASSPPAGNTKTQYF

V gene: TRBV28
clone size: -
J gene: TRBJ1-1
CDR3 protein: CASNPLAGVTEAFF

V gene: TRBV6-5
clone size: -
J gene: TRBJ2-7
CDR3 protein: CASSVRVIEQYF

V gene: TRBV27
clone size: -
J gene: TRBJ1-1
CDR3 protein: CASSLRGGLYTEAFF

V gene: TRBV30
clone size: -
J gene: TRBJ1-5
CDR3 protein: CAWSLMTGTQPQHF

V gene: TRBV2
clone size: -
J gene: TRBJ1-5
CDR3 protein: CASSEFHSNQPQHF

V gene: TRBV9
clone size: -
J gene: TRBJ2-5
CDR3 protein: CASSSGLAGGGQETQYF

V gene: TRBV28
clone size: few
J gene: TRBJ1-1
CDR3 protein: CASTPQGTEAFF

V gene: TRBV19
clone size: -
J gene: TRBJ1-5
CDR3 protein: CASSIGGGRNQPQHF